The present TCR beta chain was sequenced within a study of neurological immune-mediated disorders. Broader study findings: Subjects shared no identical expanded-clone CDR3 amino acid sequences, suggesting private TCR-beta repertoires in all groups.

About a million sorted CD4+ or CD8+ T cells made each library. Whenever a sequencing run was performed, it yielded over 180 million TCR-beta sequences from 15-18 subjects. One entry per CDR3 protein, called by TCRdb with MiXCR from the 5' RACE reads. This sample yields around 55,000 distinct CDR3 sequences, of which over 3.5% are seen a single time; approximately 2% belongs to the top ten. This clonotype was counted many times. What it binds is not known. The germline V gene encodes CDR1 SGHRS and CDR2 YFSETQ. The CDR3 has 16 amino acids. V lost 0 bases and J lost 3, with 16 bases in between. The chain employs TRBV5-1 and TRBJ2-7, with D uncertain. Sequencing was done on a sample of CD4+ T cells from blood. This sequence was found in a woman aged 40 to 50 with multiple sclerosis. CDR3 sequence (DNA): TGCGCCAGCAGCTTGGACGACATAAGGTTGGGCTACGAGCAGTACTTC. Protein: CASSLDDIRLGYEQYF.